This T cell receptor beta chain derives from a study of vaccination and CD4 T cells after COVID-19 (dated by TCRdb to the early 2020s). General notes on the study: Every convalescent patient had a positive nasal swab PCR test for SARS-CoV-2, with mild disease in nine patients and severe disease in one. The convalescent cohort included six males and four females, with two Hispanic individuals, seven Caucasians, two Asians and one multiracial person. Each participant got two doses of either the Pfizer-BioNTech BNT162b2 vaccine (n=8) or the Moderna mRNA-1273 vaccine (n=2). Post-COVID blood samples from convalescent patients were collected a median of around 110 days after diagnosis, with a range of roughly 35 to 161 days. Post-vaccine blood samples were collected a median of about 69 days after the second vaccine dose, ranging from about 13 to 241 days. In around nine COVID-19 convalescent patients and a handful of infection-naive healthy vaccine recipients, the spike-specific CD4+ TCR repertoire before mRNA vaccination was compared with the repertoire after mRNA vaccination.

The protocol used for the library was PCR. TCRdb lists the instrument as Illumina iSeq 100. The authors processed their data as follows. Non-productive sequences were removed, and CDR3s not starting with C, not ending with F or W, or shorter than 7 amino acids were discarded. CDR3 homology was assessed with Levenshtein distances (stringdist) and unrooted phylogenetic trees (ape) in R version 3.6.1. The public reads were run again by TCRdb, first through fastp at Q25 and then through MiXCR, and only productive beta chains were kept. CDR3 protein duplicates are merged, each entry listing the most common genes and DNA. The V and J calls, along with clone size, are taken from TCRdb and not from the paper's own processing. The table for this sample lists about 22,000 distinct CDR3 sequences; about 58% of them were counted only once. Together, the top ten hold approximately 0.93% of the sample. The convalescent patients' positive SARS-CoV-2 PCR tests were from March to December 2020, which was before the Alpha, Beta and Delta variants emerged in the United States. Ficoll-Paque Plus gradient centrifugation was used to isolate PBMCs from whole blood, and the isolated PBMCs were then either used fresh or cryopreserved at -140C.

What the authors observed across the whole study: The number of convalescent patients in the study was relatively small, and the study did not examine early timepoints following natural infection. In convalescent patients, a median 86.3% of post-vaccine SARS-CoV-2-reactive clones were detected only after vaccination, and vaccine-specific priming was suggested by this finding. The median count of SARS-CoV-2-reactive clonotypes went up from 20 to 25 after infection to 38 after vaccination, although the change was not significant. Nearly all vaccine-specific clones in convalescent patients (304 of 307) were mono-reactive for SARS-CoV-2 spike rather than cross-reactive with common cold coronaviruses.

Comments on this clonotype: Its specific antigen is unknown. No much larger clone is present one base from it, and per-base qualities are unavailable.

CDR1 and CDR2 are read off the germline V gene as ENHRY and SYGVKD. Clipping removes 4 bases from V and 8 bases from J, with 11 as the unmatched junction base count. From the cysteine up to the phenylalanine, the CDR3 has a length of 15 residues. Of the read, only the CDR3 DNA is kept; its 45 bases are in frame from base 1. The starting material was CD4+ T cells from blood, obtained before SARS-CoV-2 vaccination. The sequence is built from TRBV10-3 and TRBJ1-2, and TRBD1 matches 9 of the central bases. The sequence came from a human donor who had recovered from COVID-19. The CDR3 is CAISATRDREEGYTF. The DNA sequence is given as TGTGCCATCAGTGCGACCCGGGACAGGGAGGAAGGCTACACCTTC.